Following are 32 T cell receptor beta chains from one sample sequenced in a study of monozygotic twins with cystic fibrosis. TCRdb's table, derived via immunoSEQ multiplex PCR, lists solely in-frame clones and lacks some. The sample holds tens of thousands of clones; about 83% are singletons and the top ten take roughly 1.2%. Sequenced input: blood. The source of these receptors is a woman between 25 and 40 years old with cystic fibrosis.

The V gene is TRBV11-2, the J gene TRBJ2-7, with D possibly called TRBD1 or TRBD2 (5 bases each). Trimming stripped 3 bases from V and 7 bases from J, with 13 bases between. Germline CDR1 reads SGHAT; CDR2 reads FQNNGV. This CDR3 is built from 13 residues. The CDR3 region is CASSFGTLGEQYF. CDR3 nucleotides: TGTGCCAGCAGCTTTGGGACCCTAGGGGAGCAGTACTTC.

The chain couples TRBV4-3 to TRBJ2-3; either TRBD1 or TRBD2 may fit D (5 bases each). Per germline, CDR1 LGHNA and CDR2 YSLEER. CDR3 length: 12 residues. The V end was cut by 6 bases, the J end by 6 bases, with 10 bases between. The CDR3 nucleotides read TGCGCCAGCAGTGACAGAGGGGATACGCAGTATTTT. Translated: CASSDRGDTQYF.

V and J are TRBV30 and TRBJ1-1; D uncertain. This CDR3 spans 15 amino acids. Germline V gene lookup returns CDR1 GTSNPN and CDR2 SVGIG (reference sequence). V gave up 0 bases and J gave up 2 bases, with 13 bases separating them. CDR3 loop: CAWSVLDWDNTEAFF. CDR3 sequence (DNA): TGTGCCTGGAGTGTACTAGATTGGGATAACACTGAAGCTTTCTTT.

The chain couples TRBV2 to TRBJ2-1; a possible D gene is TRBD1 (5 bases). CDR1 is SNHLY and CDR2 is FYNNEI in the germline V gene. V was shortened by 2 bases and J by 10 bases, with 12 bases between the two germline ends. This CDR3 contains 13 residues. CDR3 nucleotides: TGTGCCAGCAGTGAAAAGGCCTGGGGCGAGCAGTTCTTC. The encoded protein is CASSEKAWGEQFF.

V usage is TRBV7-9 and J usage is TRBJ1-6, with D possibly matching TRBD1 (6 bases). V was cut by 4 bases and J by 8 bases, with 15 bases left in between. Germline CDR1 and CDR2: SEHNR and FQNEAQ (reference sequence). This CDR3 comprises 15 residues. CDR3 in amino acids: CASSSTQGMYSPLHF. CDR3 sequence (DNA): TGTGCCAGCAGCTCAACCCAGGGGATGTATTCACCCCTCCACTTT.

This rearrangement joins TRBV29-1 to TRBJ2-7; D is unresolved. V dropped 2 bases and J dropped 3 bases, with 17 bases sitting between them. CDR1 SQVTM and CDR2 ANQGSEA come from the germline V gene. The CDR3 length is 15 residues. This CDR3 reads CSVESSGGGDYEQYF. CDR3 bases: TGCAGCGTTGAATCATCTGGTGGCGGAGACTACGAGCAGTACTTC.

In this sample, this clone turned up once. This sequence joins TRBV30 and TRBJ1-1; tentative D call: TRBD1 (5 bases). Trimming cost V 3 bases and J 5 bases, with 16 bases left between them. Germline V CDR1 and CDR2: GTSNPN, SVGIG (reference sequence). The CDR3 spans 14 residues. CDR3 in DNA: TGTGCCTGGAGGGCGGTAGGGGTCGCGACTGAAGCTTTCTTT. It codes for CAWRAVGVATEAFF.

The rearrangement joins TRBV15 to TRBJ2-7; 8 nucleotides align to TRBD1. Per the germline V gene, CDR1 is LNHNV and CDR2 is YYDKDF (reference sequence). After removal of 0 bases from V and 3 bases from J, the junction contained 4 bases not matched to a gene. The CDR3 has 15 residues. CDR3 bases: TGTGCCACCAGCAGAGATGTTACAGGGGGCTACGAGCAGTACTTC. This encodes CATSRDVTGGYEQYF.

In this sample, this clone turned up once. This chain joins TRBV5-4 and TRBJ2-3; 12 bases agree with TRBD2. The CDR3 spans 16 residues. After removal of 3 bases from V and 2 bases from J, the junction contained 4 bases not matched to a gene. Germline CDR1 SGHNT, CDR2 YYREEE (reference sequence). The CDR3 reads CASSSRTSGVTDTQYF. The DNA of the CDR3 is TGTGCCAGCAGCTCTAGGACTAGCGGGGTCACAGATACGCAGTATTTT.

V gene TRBV6-5 combines with J gene TRBJ2-3; tentatively, D is TRBD1 (6 bases). Germline loops: CDR1 MNHEY, CDR2 SVGAGI. The CDR3 runs 15 residues. Between the trimmed V and J ends, which lost 5 bases and 0 bases, there was a span of 12 bases. Here the CDR3 reads CASSPQGASTDTQYF. The CDR3 bases are TGTGCCAGCAGTCCACAGGGTGCGAGCACAGATACGCAGTATTTT.

This chain links TRBV28 with TRBJ1-3; a possible D gene is TRBD1 (6 bases). The CDR3 is made up of 14 amino acids. Trimming removed 4 bases from V and 7 bases from J, with 14 bases in between. Looked up from germline, CDR1 is MDHEN and CDR2 is SYDVKM. The CDR3 reads CASSSPDSLNTIYF. The CDR3 coding sequence is TGTGCCAGCAGTTCCCCGGACAGTCTCAACACCATATATTTT.

The J gene is TRBJ2-2, the V gene TRBV25-1, with D perhaps TRBD2 (5 bases). V shed 6 bases and J shed 1 base, with 9 bases lying between them. From germline, CDR1 is MGHDK and CDR2 SYGVNS. The CDR3 contains 14 residues. This CDR3 reads CASRTRGNTGELFF. The DNA for the CDR3 is TGTGCCAGCAGGACACGGGGGAACACCGGGGAGCTGTTTTTT.

This clone was seen once. The J gene is TRBJ2-7, the V gene TRBV10-3; D may be TRBD1 (5 bases). Per the germline V gene, CDR1 is ENHRY and CDR2 is SYGVKD. The CDR3 extends over 13 amino acids. V lost 8 bases to trimming and J lost 5 bases, with 16 bases between them. CDR3 amino acids: CAISPGLKNEQYF. In DNA, the CDR3 is TGTGCCATCTCGCCAGGGCTAAAGAACGAGCAGTACTTC.

J is TRBJ2-2 and V is TRBV5-5; no clear D. The CDR3 has 11 amino acids. The V gene's germline CDR1 is SGHKS and CDR2 YYEKEE (reference sequence). V shed 2 bases and J shed 4 bases, with 0 bases lying between them. The chain's CDR3 is CASSFTGELFF. The CDR3 nucleotides are TGTGCCAGCAGCTTCACCGGGGAGCTGTTTTTT.

This rearrangement joins TRBV6-1 to TRBJ2-7; D uncertain. V lost 2 bases and J lost 3, with 17 bases in between. Germline lookup yields CDR1 MNHNS and CDR2 SASEGT. CDR3 length equals 16 residues. This CDR3 reads CASSEFLGNAYYEQYF. CDR3 nucleotides: TGTGCCAGCAGTGAATTTCTGGGGAACGCTTACTACGAGCAGTACTTC.

CDR3 sequence: CASNRGNYGYTF. For the CDR3, the DNA is TGTGCCAGCAACCGGGGTAACTATGGCTACACCTTC. The rearrangement uses TRBV7-9 and TRBJ1-2; no definite D call. Deletions cut 7 bases from V and 1 base from J, with 7 bases between. Looked up from germline, CDR1 is SEHNR and CDR2 is FQNEAQ (reference sequence). The CDR3 length is 12 residues. The entire variable domain, with the rest obtained from reference TRBV7-9 and TRBJ1-2, is as follows: DTGVSQNPRHKITKRGQNVTFRCDPISEHNRLYWYRQTLGQGPEFLTYFQNEAQLEKSRLLSDRFSAERPKGSFSTLEIQRTEQGDSAMYLCASNRGNYGYTFGSGTRLTVV.

J is TRBJ2-5 and V is TRBV7-8; the D is unclear. This CDR3 is 11 amino acids long. V was clipped by 6 bases and J by 3 bases, with 5 bases between them. Germline V CDR1 and CDR2: SGHVS, FQNEAQ. The CDR3, as DNA: TGTGCCAGCAGTCTAAAAGAGACCCAGTACTTC. Its protein product is CASSLKETQYF.

The DNA for the CDR3 is TGTGCCAGCAGCTTGTTCCGGCGCAGCGACTATGGCTACACCTTC. Translation gives CASSLFRRSDYGYTF. The chain links TRBV5-6 to TRBJ1-2; D is uncertain. This CDR3 contains 15 residues. The V gene's germline CDR1 is SGHDT and CDR2 YYEEEE. The V end lost 1 base, the J end lost 3 bases, and 13 bases lay between the germline ends.

The rearrangement joins TRBV29-1 to TRBJ1-6; weak D call: TRBD1 (6 bases). Between the trimmed V and J ends, which lost 4 bases and 8 bases, there was a span of 12 bases. There are 13 residues in the CDR3. Germline V CDR1 and CDR2: SQVTM, ANQGSEA. The CDR3 reads CSVAGGADSPLHF. DNA for the CDR3: TGCAGCGTTGCGGGGGGCGCAGATTCACCCCTCCACTTT.

The rearrangement links TRBV5-4 to TRBJ2-7; D possibly corresponds to TRBD2 (5 bases). The CDR3 spans 15 residues. Trimming pared 3 bases from V and 4 bases from J, leaving 17 bases between. Germline lookup yields CDR1 SGHNT and CDR2 YYREEE (reference sequence). CDR3 in DNA: TGTGCCAGCAGCTACCCGGGAATGAAAAATTACGAGCAGTACTTC. As protein: CASSYPGMKNYEQYF.

The chain couples TRBV2 to TRBJ2-3; perhaps TRBD2 as D (6 bases). The germline V gene has CDR1 SNHLY and CDR2 FYNNEI. With 7 bases removed from V and 2 bases from J, the gap between germline ends came to 13 bases. CDR3 size: 14 residues. The CDR3 protein is CASIGGADTDTQYF. As DNA, the CDR3 is TGTGCCAGCATAGGAGGGGCAGACACAGATACGCAGTATTTT.

This clone appeared a few times. This rearrangement joins TRBV5-6 to TRBJ2-7, with 11 bases aligning to TRBD1. Germline lookup yields CDR1 SGHDT and CDR2 YYEEEE. The CDR3 loop spans 14 amino acids. Losses at the gene ends were 4 bases for V and 2 bases for J; bases not matched to a gene: 2. The CDR3 loop reads CASSGDRGAYEQYF. The CDR3 coding sequence is TGTGCCAGCAGCGGGGACAGGGGGGCCTACGAGCAGTACTTC. Full variable domain (outside the CDR3, taken from reference TRBV5-6 and TRBJ2-7): DAGVTQSPTHLIKTRGQQVTLRCSPKSGHDTVSWYQQALGQGPQFIFQYYEEEERQRGNFPDRFSGHQFPNYSSELNVNALLLGDSALYLCASSGDRGAYEQYFGPGTRLTVT.

The chain carries TRBV29-1 and TRBJ1-1, with D hard to call. Trimming took 4 bases from V and 0 from J, leaving 9 bases between them. The V gene's germline CDR1 is SQVTM and CDR2 ANQGSEA. The length of the CDR3 is 13 residues. CDR3 DNA sequence: TGCAGCGTTGGAGGGCTAATGAACACTGAAGCTTTCTTT. It specifies CSVGGLMNTEAFF. Full variable domain (missing parts from reference TRBV29-1 and TRBJ1-1): SAVISQKPSRDICQRGTSLTIQCQVDSQVTMMFWYRQQPGQSLTLIATANQGSEATYESGFVIDKFPISRPNLTFSTLTVSNMSPEDSSIYLCSVGGLMNTEAFFGQGTRLTVV.

The chain carries TRBV19 and TRBJ1-2, with D tentatively TRBD1 (5 bases). The CDR3 loop spans 14 amino acids. The germline V gene has CDR1 LNHDA and CDR2 SQIVND (reference sequence). Trimming cost V 8 bases and J 7 bases, with 20 bases left between them. For the CDR3, the DNA is TGTGCCAGTGTTGAGGGGCTAACCGCTTCTGGCTACACCTTC. Protein: CASVEGLTASGYTF. Based on the CDR3 plus reference TRBV19 and TRBJ1-2, the full variable domain is DGGITQSPKYLFRKEGQNVTLSCEQNLNHDAMYWYRQDPGQGLRLIYYSQIVNDFQKGDIAEGYSVSREKKESFPLTVTSAQKNPTAFYLCASVEGLTASGYTFGSGTRLTVV.

The chain carries TRBV7-9 and TRBJ2-7; 7 bases are a match to TRBD2. The CDR3 loop spans 16 amino acids. With 2 bases clipped from V and 5 bases from J, the junction kept 12 bases outside the gene matches. CDR1 and CDR2 from the germline V gene are SEHNR and FQNEAQ (reference sequence). DNA for the CDR3: TGTGCCAGCAGCTTAAGGGCCTCCCTAGCGGCCGACGAGCAGTACTTC. It yields the protein CASSLRASLAADEQYF.

This clone was found a few times. The V gene is TRBV2, the J gene TRBJ1-2; possibly TRBD1 for D (5 bases). Germline V gene lookup returns CDR1 SNHLY and CDR2 FYNNEI. The germline V and J ends were trimmed by 6 bases and 5 bases, with 13 bases remaining between them. CDR3 length equals 13 residues. The CDR3 region is CASRGRASYGYTF. The CDR3 DNA reads as TGTGCCAGCAGGGGCAGGGCGTCGTATGGCTACACCTTC.

V is TRBV19 and J is TRBJ2-1; D may be TRBD1 (5 bases). The CDR3 totals 14 residues. The ends were cut back, 5 bases at V and 4 bases at J, with 12 bases in the middle. Germline CDR1 reads LNHDA; CDR2 reads SQIVND (reference sequence). CDR3 bases: TGTGCCAGTAGTGCAATGGGGCCTTACAATGAGCAGTTCTTC. Its protein is CASSAMGPYNEQFF. Complete variable domain (other parts from reference TRBV19 and TRBJ2-1): DGGITQSPKYLFRKEGQNVTLSCEQNLNHDAMYWYRQDPGQGLRLIYYSQIVNDFQKGDIAEGYSVSREKKESFPLTVTSAQKNPTAFYLCASSAMGPYNEQFFGPGTRLTVL.

The chain uses TRBV5-1 and TRBJ2-5; D ambiguous. Germline CDR1 is SGHRS and CDR2 is YFSETQ. The V and J ends lost 2 bases and 1 base respectively, with 9 bases between them. This CDR3 has 14 amino acids. CDR3: CASSLQSPQETQYF. As DNA, the CDR3 is TGCGCCAGCAGCTTACAATCGCCCCAAGAGACCCAGTACTTC.

This clone appeared once. CDR3 residues: CASSLPGEETQYF. For the CDR3, the DNA is TGCGCCAGCAGCTTGCCAGGGGAAGAGACCCAGTACTTC. The chain recombines TRBV5-1 with TRBJ2-5; possibly TRBD1 for D (6 bases). Germline CDR1 SGHRS, CDR2 YFSETQ. This CDR3 spans 13 amino acids. V was shortened by 1 base and J by 3 bases, with 7 bases between the two germline ends.

This clone came up a few times. The chain couples TRBV19 to TRBJ1-6; 8 bases are shared with TRBD1. The CDR3 extends over 14 amino acids. The junction had 5 bases not matched to a gene; V was cut back by 6 bases and J by 7 bases. The germline V gene has CDR1 LNHDA and CDR2 SQIVND (reference sequence). The CDR3 sequence is CASSTDRENSPLHF. The CDR3 DNA sequence: TGTGCCAGTAGCACGGACAGGGAAAATTCACCCCTCCACTTT.

This chain uses TRBV7-2 with TRBJ1-2; D is unresolved. Germline V CDR1 and CDR2: SGHTA, FQGNSA. CDR3 length: 11 residues. V was trimmed by 3 bases and J by 4 bases, leaving 3 bases between them. CDR3 protein: CASSFSYGYTF. The DNA of the CDR3 is TGTGCCAGCAGCTTCAGCTATGGCTACACCTTC.

The chain combines TRBV10-3 with TRBJ2-6; 7 bases are shared with TRBD1. V lost 5 bases and J lost 0; bases outside the gene matches: 10. Per the germline V gene, CDR1 is ENHRY and CDR2 is SYGVKD. This CDR3 contains 18 residues. The CDR3 DNA follows: TGTGCCATCAGTCCACAGACAGGGACCTACTCTGGGGCCAACGTCCTGACTTTC. Translating it yields CAISPQTGTYSGANVLTF.